One and the same sample provided the 29 T cell receptor beta chains below, sequenced in a study of response to subunit inactivated influenza vaccine. TCRdb re-analysed the RT-PCR reads in MiXCR, keeping a single row per CDR3 protein. The data contain more than 500,000 distinct CDR3 sequences, about 10% of them singletons. This sample also belongs to another study, concerning T cells expressing NK-cell markers. That work adds: Template switching by 5'RACE with UMIs generated the TCR beta cDNA.

The sample in question was PBMCs from blood, obtained on the day of vaccination. Receptors were obtained from a middle-aged man who received an inactivated influenza vaccine.

This clonotype was seen more than once but under ten times. The V and J genes are TRBV4-2 and TRBJ2-5, with D tentatively TRBD2 (7 bases). Germline V CDR1 and CDR2: LGHNA, YNFKEQ. Trimming left V 0 bases short and J 11 bases short, with 16 bases between. The CDR3 contains 14 residues. The CDR3 nucleotides are TGTGCCAGCAGCCAAGATTCGAGGGGAGGGGGACAGTACTTC. This sequence encodes CASSQDSRGGGQYF.

V gene TRBV29-1 combines with J gene TRBJ1-1, with D perhaps TRBD1 (6 bases). This CDR3 contains 12 residues. Germline V lookup: CDR1 SQVTM, CDR2 ANQGSEA. Trimming took off 2 bases at V and 7 bases at J, with 11 bases between the two ends. The CDR3 loop is CSVERGRNEAFF. CDR3 in DNA: TGCAGCGTTGAAAGGGGGAGGAATGAAGCTTTCTTT.

The table lists this clonotype with many counts. The genes are TRBV12-3 or TRBV12-4 and TRBJ1-1; 7 nucleotides agree with TRBD1. This CDR3 comprises 13 residues. After removal of 6 bases from V and 3 bases from J, the junction contained 4 bases not matched to a gene. The CDR3 protein is CASREDRHTEAFF. DNA of the CDR3: TGTGCCAGCAGGGAGGACAGGCACACTGAAGCTTTCTTT.

The chain uses TRBV6-1 and TRBJ2-3; D not resolved. CDR3 length equals 15 residues. V dropped 6 bases and J dropped 1 base, with 14 bases sitting between them. The germline V gene encodes CDR1 MNHNS and CDR2 SASEGT. The CDR3 spells CASSTSSIRTDTQYF. DNA of the CDR3: TGTGCCAGCAGCACCTCATCGATTCGCACAGATACGCAGTATTTT.

This clonotype was counted a few times. The chain joins TRBV5-1 to TRBJ2-3; TRBD1 aligns across 8 bases. Germline CDR1 and CDR2: SGHRS and YFSETQ. The CDR3 consists of 16 residues. V was clipped by 2 bases and J by 5 bases; unmatched bases: 10. The CDR3 DNA is TGCGCCAGCAGCTTTGGAGGACAGGGAGCAGGAGATACGCAGTATTTT. Protein: CASSFGGQGAGDTQYF.

The V call is TRBV29-1, the J call TRBJ2-7; 12 bases agree with TRBD2. V dropped 7 bases and J dropped 1; count of bases not matched to a gene: 11. The germline V gene has CDR1 SQVTM and CDR2 ANQGSEA. CDR3 size: 16 residues. The CDR3 region has the DNA TGCAGCGGGACCACCGTGGGACTAGCGGGTTCCTACGAGCAGTACTTC. Encoded protein: CSGTTVGLAGSYEQYF.

This clonotype was seen only a few times. This chain joins TRBV27 and TRBJ1-5, with D possibly being TRBD1 (5 bases). This CDR3 region has 16 residues. Deletions cut 5 bases from V and 0 bases from J, with 14 bases between. CDR1 is MNHEY, CDR2 SMNVEV, per germline (reference sequence). CDR3 nucleotides: TGTGCCAGCAGTCTCTATGGGGGATATAGCAATCAGCCCCAGCATTTT. Translating gives CASSLYGGYSNQPQHF.

This chain uses TRBV6-2 or TRBV6-3 with TRBJ2-7; tentatively, D is TRBD1 (6 bases). The germline CDR1 and CDR2 sequences are MNHEY and SVGEGT. The CDR3 runs 16 residues. V was trimmed by 10 bases and J by 1 base, leaving 23 bases between them. CDR3 loop: CATQPRGQKASYEQYF. Here the CDR3 DNA reads TGTGCCACCCAACCCAGGGGACAAAAAGCTTCCTACGAGCAGTACTTC.

This clonotype showed up just a few times. The V call is TRBV7-2, the J call TRBJ2-1; 7 nucleotides agree with TRBD2. The CDR3 extends over 17 amino acids. Germline V CDR1 and CDR2: SGHTA, FQGNSA. Trimming took 4 bases from V and 1 from J; bases not matched to a gene: 10. CDR3 DNA: TGTGCCAGCAGCTCAAAAGGGTCGGGGGGATCCTACAATGAGCAGTTCTTC. This codes for CASSSKGSGGSYNEQFF.

This clonotype was counted ten times or more. The J gene is TRBJ2-1, the V gene TRBV12-3 or TRBV12-4; 11 bases fit TRBD2. This CDR3 contains 15 residues. J was trimmed by 10 bases and V by 5 bases; bases with no gene match: 10. In DNA, the CDR3 is TGTGCCAGCAGTCTCGGACTAGCGGGTACGAGCGAGCAGTTCTTC. Residues: CASSLGLAGTSEQFF.

This clonotype was seen at least ten times. The V and J genes are TRBV11-2 and TRBJ2-4; D gene ambiguous. The CDR3 has 15 amino acids. From germline, CDR1 is SGHAT and CDR2 FQNNGV. With 3 bases removed from V and 3 bases from J, the gap between germline ends came to 12 bases. CDR3 DNA sequence: TGTGCCAGCAGCTTCGGACCTCACTTCAAAAACATTCAGTACTTC. Its protein product is CASSFGPHFKNIQYF. Combining the CDR3 with reference TRBV11-2 and TRBJ2-4 gives the whole variable domain EAGVAQSPRYKIIEKRQSVAFWCNPISGHATLYWYQQILGQGPKLLIQFQNNGVVDDSQLPKDRFSAERLKGVDSTLKIQPAKLEDSAVYLCASSFGPHFKNIQYFGAGTRLSVL.

This clonotype has just a few counts. The chain combines TRBV28 with TRBJ1-2; D is uncertain. The CDR3 has 12 residues. In germline, CDR1 is MDHEN, CDR2 SYDVKM. V dropped 6 bases and J dropped 3 bases, with 8 bases sitting between them. The CDR3 sequence is CASSQAHYGYTF. CDR3 DNA: TGTGCCAGCAGCCAGGCCCACTATGGCTACACCTTC.

As to this clonotype: This may be a read error, as it is one base from a much larger clone. The chain couples TRBV7-9 to TRBJ1-1; no reliable D call. This CDR3 comprises 13 residues. Trimming removed 3 bases at V and 0 bases at J, with 5 bases between. CDR1 is SEHNR and CDR2 is FQNEAQ in the germline V gene (reference sequence). CDR3 sequence reads: CASSFLVNTEAFF. In DNA form, the CDR3 reads TGTGCCAGCAGCTTTCTGGTGAACACTGAAGCTTTCTTT.

This chain links TRBV9 with TRBJ2-7; D is unclear. Trimming took off 2 bases at V and 2 bases at J, with 11 bases between the two ends. Germline loops: CDR1 SGDLS, CDR2 YYNGEE. The CDR3 runs 14 residues. The CDR3 DNA follows: TGTGCCAGCAGCGTTGCGGATCCCCCCTACGAGCAGTACTTC. Amino acids: CASSVADPPYEQYF. The full variable domain, rest sourced from reference TRBV9 and TRBJ2-7, is DSGVTQTPKHLITATGQRVTLRCSPRSGDLSVYWYQQSLDQGLQFLIQYYNGEERAKGNILERFSAQQFPDLHSELNLSSLELGDSALYFCASSVADPPYEQYFGPGTRLTVT.

The J gene is TRBJ2-2, the V gene TRBV7-6, with D possibly being TRBD2 (5 bases). The CDR3 is 18 residues long. Germline V gene sequence: CDR1 SGHVS, CDR2 FNYEAQ. Trimming removed 1 base at V and 5 bases at J, with 20 bases between. The CDR3 DNA reads TGTGCCAGCAGCTTAGAAGCGACTACCACCGCGCGGACCGGGGAGCTGTTTTTT. This gives the protein CASSLEATTTARTGELFF.

Regarding this clonotype: The junction departs from germline at one end; a sequencing error may be responsible. The chain carries TRBV4-3 and TRBJ2-7, with 10 bases matching TRBD2. This CDR3 comprises 15 residues. Germline V gene lookup returns CDR1 LGHNA and CDR2 YSLEER. CDR3 coding DNA: TGCGCCAGCAGCCAAGAACTAGCGGGGACCTACGAGCTGTACTTC. This encodes CASSQELAGTYELYF.

This clonotype came up a few times. The CDR3 protein is CSVQGARTEAFF. The CDR3 region has the DNA TGCAGCGTACAGGGGGCGAGGACTGAAGCTTTCTTT. The chain carries TRBV29-1 and TRBJ1-1, with 9 bases that match TRBD1. V trimming: 6 bases; J trimming: 5 bases; junction bases outside the gene matches: 4. Germline loops: CDR1 SQVTM, CDR2 ANQGSEA. There are 12 residues in the CDR3.

This clonotype was seen more than once but under ten times. The rearrangement uses TRBV5-6 and TRBJ1-6; D gene ambiguous. Trimming took off 1 base at V and 0 bases at J, with 11 bases between the two ends. The germline V gene has CDR1 SGHDT and CDR2 YYEEEE. The CDR3 sequence is 17 residues long. CDR3: CASSLLGGSSYNSPLHF. The DNA of the CDR3 is TGTGCCAGCAGCTTGCTAGGCGGGAGCTCCTATAATTCACCCCTCCACTTT.

This clonotype was detected many times. The CDR3 DNA follows: TGTGCCAGCACCCACTGGCTACCCAGCTCTGGGGCCAACGTCCTGACTTTC. Translated, it gives CASTHWLPSSGANVLTF. The chain joins TRBV6-2 or TRBV6-3 to TRBJ2-6; D is unclear. The V end was cut by 7 bases, the J end by 0 bases, with 16 bases between. Germline values: CDR1 MNHEY, CDR2 SVGEGT. The CDR3 has 17 amino acids.

This clonotype was observed a handful of times. The chain couples TRBV6-1 to TRBJ2-7; 9 bases are a match to TRBD1. The CDR3 runs 14 residues. Germline V gives CDR1 MNHNS, CDR2 SASEGT. V was clipped by 7 bases and J by 0 bases; unmatched bases: 4. The CDR3 nucleotides read TGTGCCAGCAAGAACAGGGGGCTCTCCTACGAGCAGTACTTC. It specifies CASKNRGLSYEQYF.

This clonotype was seen ten or more times. This rearrangement joins TRBV12-3 or TRBV12-4 to TRBJ1-2; D is undetermined. The CDR3 is 13 residues long. Trimming removed 5 bases at V and 6 bases at J, with 13 bases between. The CDR3 DNA sequence: TGTGCCAGCAGTATCGGCCTTGGGAATGGCTACACCTTC. Translating it yields CASSIGLGNGYTF.

The gene calls are TRBV20-1 and TRBJ2-7; 9 nucleotides match TRBD2. Germline V gene sequence: CDR1 DFQATT, CDR2 SNEGSKA (reference sequence). The CDR3 is 15 amino acids. With V trimmed by 1 base and J by 4 bases, 8 bases remained unmatched. The CDR3 DNA is TGCAGTGCTAGAGCCCAACTAGCGGGCGCTTACGAGCAGTACTTC. This encodes CSARAQLAGAYEQYF.

This clonotype was counted many times. V is TRBV4-2 and J is TRBJ2-2; D not resolved. Germline V gives CDR1 LGHNA, CDR2 YNFKEQ. Trimming took 0 bases from V and 0 from J, leaving 8 bases between them. The CDR3 has 16 residues. The CDR3 bases are TGTGCCAGCAGCCAAGAGGTGAGGACGAACACCGGGGAGCTGTTTTTT. This translates into CASSQEVRTNTGELFF.

The chain couples TRBV29-1 to TRBJ1-2; weak D call: TRBD1 (6 bases). Per germline, CDR1 SQVTM and CDR2 ANQGSEA. This CDR3 is 13 amino acids long. Trimming took off 4 bases at V and 2 bases at J, with 11 bases between the two ends. The DNA of the CDR3 is TGCAGCGTTGTTAACCAGGGGAACTATGGCTACACCTTC. It translates to CSVVNQGNYGYTF.

The chain combines TRBV10-3 with TRBJ2-7; D is perhaps TRBD1 (6 bases). This CDR3 is 13 amino acids long. CDR1 ENHRY and CDR2 SYGVKD come from the germline V gene. Trimming left V 0 bases short and J 3 bases short, with 6 bases between. The CDR3, as DNA: TGTGCCATCAGTGAGTCGACAGGCTACGAGCAGTACTTC. It codes for CAISESTGYEQYF.

Only a few counts were recorded for this clonotype. This chain connects TRBV6-1 to TRBJ1-6; tentatively, D is TRBD1 (5 bases). V shed 5 bases and J shed 5 bases, with 19 bases lying between them. Germline CDR1 MNHNS, CDR2 SASEGT. CDR3 length equals 17 residues. Here the CDR3 DNA reads TGTGCCAGCAGTCGCCGGGGCCCGGCGTTCGATAATTCACCCCTCCACTTT. Amino acid sequence: CASSRRGPAFDNSPLHF.

CDR3 DNA: TGTGCCAGCTCACCGGTTGCGGGAGGGTCCTTCTCCTACAATGAGCAGTTCTTC. This codes for CASSPVAGGSFSYNEQFF. The J gene is TRBJ2-1, the V gene TRBV18, with 9 bases aligning to TRBD2. J was trimmed by 0 bases and V by 3 bases; bases with no gene match: 9. The CDR3 is 18 residues long. The V gene's germline CDR1 is KGHSH and CDR2 LQKENI. The whole variable domain, remainder taken from reference TRBV18 and TRBJ2-1, is NAGVMQNPRHLVRRRGQEARLRCSPMKGHSHVYWYRQLPEEGLKFMVYLQKENIIDESGMPKERFSAEFPKEGPSILRIQQVVRGDSAAYFCASSPVAGGSFSYNEQFFGPGTRLTVL.

This clonotype was counted between two and nine times. This rearrangement joins TRBV27 to TRBJ2-7; the D is unclear. The germline CDR1 and CDR2 sequences are MNHEY and SMNVEV (reference sequence). This CDR3 comprises 15 residues. Trimming pared 2 bases from V and 0 bases from J, leaving 11 bases between. CDR3 bases: TGTGCCAGCAGTTTAGTAGGCAGAAACTCCTACGAGCAGTACTTC. Translated: CASSLVGRNSYEQYF.

This clonotype was found many times. The chain employs TRBV20-1 and TRBJ2-7; the D call may be TRBD1 or TRBD2 (5 bases each). Germline V gene data show CDR1 as DFQATT and CDR2 as SNEGSKA (reference sequence). The V end was cut by 6 bases, the J end by 0 bases, with 12 bases between. The CDR3 runs 13 residues. The CDR3: CSARRDRSYEQYF. The CDR3 nucleotides are TGCAGTGCCCGCAGGGACCGCTCCTACGAGCAGTACTTC.